This T cell receptor (beta chain) was sequenced during a study of CD4 and CD8 cells across lung adenocarcinoma regions. Donors had localized lung adenocarcinoma, a non-small cell lung cancer. TCRdb redid the calling of the PCR reads with MiXCR, one entry per CDR3 protein. The repertoire holds 13,000 or so distinct CDR3 sequences, with roughly 60% as singletons. The germline V and J ends were trimmed by 4 bases and 0 bases, with 9 bases remaining between them. There are 14 residues in the CDR3. Germline lookup yields CDR1 MNHEY and CDR2 SVGAGI. This chain connects TRBV6-5 to TRBJ1-2, with TRBD1 as a possible D gene (6 bases). Sequencing input: CD8+ T cells from the margin of a lung tumor. The receptor comes from a female donor with lung adenocarcinoma. The CD4 and CD8 labels of this study may be unreliable. CDR3 sequence: CASSFRQANYGYTF. CDR3 bases: TGTGCCAGCAGTTTTCGACAGGCTAACTATGGCTACACCTTC.